Listed below are T cell receptor beta chains from one sample, sequenced in a study of blood T cells in healthy people across ages. TCRdb passed the 5' RACE reads through MiXCR, listing each CDR3 protein once. Among 1.5 million to 2 million distinct CDR3 sequences listed, roughly 27% were seen once. Sequencing was carried out using blood. These TCRs come from a woman in her 30s in good health. Both conserved end residues are part of each CDR3. Each record gives: D gene, V gene, J gene, clone size, CDR3 protein, CDR3 DNA. The D gene is left open where the match is weak. For some rows the clone size is stated as once, few or many, or as a class when expanded; others skip it.

D gene: NA; V gene: TRBV4-3; J gene: TRBJ2-2; clone size: few; CDR3 protein: CASSAQALSNTGELFF; CDR3 DNA: TGCGCCAGCAGCGCACAGGCTCTTTCGAACACCGGGGAGCTGTTTTTT
D gene: TRBD2; V gene: TRBV7-2; J gene: TRBJ2-5; clone size: NA; CDR3 protein: CASNLRPGLVAFEQYF; CDR3 DNA: TGTGCCAGCAACTTAAGACCGGGACTAGTGGCTTTTGAGCAGTACTTC
D gene: NA; V gene: TRBV4-2; J gene: TRBJ2-3; clone size: NA; CDR3 protein: CASSQDSGGGTQYF; CDR3 DNA: TGTGCCAGCAGCCAAGATTCCGGCGGAGGTACGCAGTATTTT
D gene: NA; V gene: TRBV6-5; J gene: TRBJ1-2; clone size: NA; CDR3 protein: CASSYSRDRVGHTF; CDR3 DNA: TGTGCCAGCAGTTACTCGAGGGATAGGGTCGGCCACACCTTC
D gene: TRBD2; V gene: TRBV20-1; J gene: TRBJ2-1; clone size: once; CDR3 protein: CSASLAGGPWGNEQFF; CDR3 DNA: TGCAGTGCTAGTCTAGCGGGAGGGCCCTGGGGCAATGAGCAGTTCTTC
D gene: TRBD2; V gene: TRBV7-6; J gene: TRBJ2-7; clone size: NA; CDR3 protein: CASSISAGGRYEQYF; CDR3 DNA: TGTGCCAGCAGTATTTCAGCGGGAGGGAGGTACGAGCAGTACTTC
D gene: NA; V gene: TRBV5-1; J gene: TRBJ1-4; clone size: few; CDR3 protein: CASSLETNEKLFF; CDR3 DNA: TGCGCCAGCAGCTTGGAAACTAATGAAAAACTGTTTTTT
D gene: NA; V gene: TRBV18; J gene: TRBJ1-1; clone size: NA; CDR3 protein: CASSPRDGTRAFF; CDR3 DNA: TGTGCCAGCTCACCACGGGACGGGACGAGGGCTTTCTTT
D gene: NA; V gene: TRBV29-1; J gene: TRBJ1-2; clone size: few; CDR3 protein: CSVEEANYGYTF; CDR3 DNA: TGCAGCGTTGAAGAGGCTAACTATGGCTACACCTTC
D gene: NA; V gene: TRBV20-1; J gene: TRBJ1-4; clone size: few; CDR3 protein: CSAATDSEKLFF; CDR3 DNA: TGCAGTGCCGCAACGGACAGTGAAAAACTGTTTTTT
D gene: NA; V gene: TRBV2; J gene: TRBJ2-3; clone size: NA; CDR3 protein: CASTRQSLTDTQYF; CDR3 DNA: TGTGCCAGCACCCGACAGAGCCTCACAGATACGCAGTATTTT
D gene: NA; V gene: TRBV27; J gene: TRBJ1-1; clone size: few; CDR3 protein: CASSLNGRVNTEAFF; CDR3 DNA: TGTGCCAGCAGTTTAAATGGCAGAGTCAACACTGAAGCTTTCTTT
D gene: TRBD2; V gene: TRBV15; J gene: TRBJ2-1; clone size: NA; CDR3 protein: CATSRDGREGNEQFF; CDR3 DNA: TGTGCCACCAGCAGAGATGGGCGGGAGGGCAATGAGCAGTTCTTC
D gene: NA; V gene: TRBV11-1; J gene: TRBJ2-1; clone size: NA; CDR3 protein: CASSAPGAGVCNEQFF; CDR3 DNA: TGTGCCAGCAGCGCCCCAGGGGCGGGGGTATGCAATGAGCAGTTCTTC
D gene: TRBD1; V gene: TRBV18; J gene: TRBJ1-2; clone size: NA; CDR3 protein: CASSNLAGGYGYTF; CDR3 DNA: TGTGCCAGCTCGAATTTGGCAGGGGGCTATGGCTACACCTTC
D gene: NA; V gene: TRBV12-3/TRBV12-4; J gene: TRBJ2-1; clone size: few; CDR3 protein: CASSSGRALQNEQFF; CDR3 DNA: TGTGCCAGCAGTTCGGGACGTGCCCTGCAAAATGAGCAGTTCTTC
D gene: NA; V gene: TRBV9; J gene: TRBJ1-6; clone size: NA; CDR3 protein: CASSVAGVFGSPLHF; CDR3 DNA: TGTGCCAGCAGCGTAGCGGGGGTCTTCGGTTCACCCCTCCACTTT
D gene: NA; V gene: TRBV12-3/TRBV12-4; J gene: TRBJ2-5; clone size: few; CDR3 protein: CASSGATQETQYF; CDR3 DNA: TGTGCCAGCAGTGGAGCGACCCAAGAGACCCAGTACTTC
D gene: TRBD2; V gene: TRBV7-9; J gene: TRBJ2-5; clone size: few; CDR3 protein: CASSPSERGDQETQYF; CDR3 DNA: TGTGCCAGCAGCCCATCCGAGCGGGGCGACCAAGAGACCCAGTACTTC
D gene: TRBD2; V gene: TRBV5-1; J gene: TRBJ2-6; clone size: few; CDR3 protein: CASSRGGMTGANVLTF; CDR3 DNA: TGCGCCAGCAGCCGGGGAGGGATGACTGGGGCCAACGTCCTGACTTTC
D gene: NA; V gene: TRBV11-2; J gene: TRBJ2-6; clone size: many; CDR3 protein: CASSLVRGTNVLTF; CDR3 DNA: TGTGCCAGCAGCTTAGTTCGGGGGACCAACGTCCTGACTTTC
D gene: NA; V gene: TRBV3-1; J gene: TRBJ2-5; clone size: NA; CDR3 protein: CASSQEHGGPLSETQYF; CDR3 DNA: TGTGCCAGCAGCCAAGAGCATGGGGGACCCTTGAGCGAGACCCAGTACTTC
D gene: NA; V gene: TRBV7-6; J gene: TRBJ2-7; clone size: NA; CDR3 protein: CASSFLAPEDEQYF; CDR3 DNA: TGTGCCAGCAGCTTTTTGGCTCCAGAGGATGAGCAGTACTTC
D gene: TRBD1; V gene: TRBV11-2; J gene: TRBJ1-2; clone size: few; CDR3 protein: CASSRSGTGNYGYTF; CDR3 DNA: TGTGCCAGCAGCCGGTCCGGGACAGGCAACTATGGCTACACCTTC
D gene: NA; V gene: TRBV29-1; J gene: TRBJ2-5; clone size: many; CDR3 protein: CSSRQETQYF; CDR3 DNA: TGCAGCTCACGGCAAGAGACCCAGTACTTC
D gene: NA; V gene: TRBV5-6; J gene: TRBJ2-7; clone size: few; CDR3 protein: CASSLDRDPYEQYF; CDR3 DNA: TGTGCCAGCAGCTTGGACAGGGACCCCTACGAGCAGTACTTC
D gene: NA; V gene: TRBV6-2/TRBV6-3; J gene: TRBJ2-1; clone size: NA; CDR3 protein: CASEERTYNEQFF; CDR3 DNA: TGTGCCAGCGAGGAAAGGACCTACAATGAGCAGTTCTTC
D gene: NA; V gene: TRBV7-2; J gene: TRBJ2-5; clone size: many; CDR3 protein: CASSLRFRQETQYF; CDR3 DNA: TGTGCCAGCAGCCTTAGATTCAGGCAAGAGACCCAGTACTTC
D gene: NA; V gene: TRBV6-5; J gene: TRBJ2-7; clone size: many; CDR3 protein: CASSSRRGPYEQYF; CDR3 DNA: TGTGCCAGCAGTTCCCGCAGGGGACCTTACGAGCAGTACTTC
D gene: NA; V gene: TRBV6-5; J gene: TRBJ2-2; clone size: few; CDR3 protein: CASRRTANTGELFF; CDR3 DNA: TGTGCCAGCAGGCGGACAGCGAACACCGGGGAGCTGTTTTTT
D gene: NA; V gene: TRBV6-5; J gene: TRBJ2-1; clone size: NA; CDR3 protein: CASSYGGTCDEQFF; CDR3 DNA: TGTGCCAGCAGTTACGGGGGAACTTGCGATGAGCAGTTCTTC
D gene: NA; V gene: TRBV20-1; J gene: TRBJ2-7; clone size: many; CDR3 protein: CSARDQLPRQYF; CDR3 DNA: TGCAGTGCTAGAGATCAGCTTCCCCGGCAGTACTTC
D gene: TRBD1; V gene: TRBV18; J gene: TRBJ2-5; clone size: few; CDR3 protein: CASSPGQGDRETQYF; CDR3 DNA: TGTGCCAGCTCACCGGGACAGGGGGACCGGGAGACCCAGTACTTC
D gene: TRBD2; V gene: TRBV9; J gene: TRBJ2-1; clone size: few; CDR3 protein: CASSEGLANEQFF; CDR3 DNA: TGTGCCAGCAGCGAGGGACTAGCCAATGAGCAGTTCTTC
D gene: NA; V gene: TRBV11-2; J gene: TRBJ2-7; clone size: many; CDR3 protein: CASSLLGLAGEQYF; CDR3 DNA: TGTGCCAGCAGCCTCCTGGGCCTAGCCGGCGAGCAGTACTTC
D gene: TRBD2; V gene: TRBV6-6; J gene: TRBJ2-7; clone size: many; CDR3 protein: CASSYGKGGSRYEQYF; CDR3 DNA: TGTGCCAGCAGTTACGGGAAGGGCGGGAGCCGCTACGAGCAGTACTTC
D gene: NA; V gene: TRBV9; J gene: TRBJ1-2; clone size: few; CDR3 protein: CASSPRGGKSLGYTF; CDR3 DNA: TGTGCCAGCAGCCCCAGAGGAGGGAAGAGTTTGGGCTACACCTTC
D gene: NA; V gene: TRBV20-1; J gene: TRBJ2-1; clone size: NA; CDR3 protein: CSAQDRSSYNERFF; CDR3 DNA: TGCAGTGCCCAGGACCGGAGCTCCTACAATGAGCGGTTCTTC
D gene: TRBD2; V gene: TRBV7-6; J gene: TRBJ2-7; clone size: NA; CDR3 protein: CASSLENSGRGYEQYF; CDR3 DNA: TGTGCCAGCAGCTTGGAAAATAGCGGGAGAGGGTACGAGCAGTACTTC
D gene: NA; V gene: TRBV27; J gene: TRBJ1-1; clone size: NA; CDR3 protein: CASSFVGLNTEAFF; CDR3 DNA: TGTGCCAGCAGTTTTGTGGGATTGAACACTGAAGCTTTCTTT
D gene: NA; V gene: TRBV7-8; J gene: TRBJ1-1; clone size: NA; CDR3 protein: CASSLVEGETEAFF; CDR3 DNA: TGTGCCAGCAGCTTAGTGGAAGGGGAAACTGAAGCTTTCTTT
D gene: NA; V gene: TRBV10-3; J gene: TRBJ2-3; clone size: NA; CDR3 protein: CAIHDPGLTDTQYF; CDR3 DNA: TGTGCCATCCATGATCCAGGTCTCACAGATACGCAGTATTTT
D gene: TRBD1; V gene: TRBV4-2; J gene: TRBJ1-1; clone size: NA; CDR3 protein: CASSQGFRDRATEAFF; CDR3 DNA: TGTGCCAGCAGCCAAGGTTTCCGGGACAGGGCCACTGAAGCTTTCTTT
D gene: NA; V gene: TRBV12-3/TRBV12-4; J gene: TRBJ1-6; clone size: few; CDR3 protein: CASSPRTGPYNSPLHF; CDR3 DNA: TGTGCCAGCAGTCCCCGGACGGGACCATACAATTCACCCCTCCACTTT
D gene: TRBD2; V gene: TRBV29-1; J gene: TRBJ2-1; clone size: few; CDR3 protein: CSELAGGNEQFF; CDR3 DNA: TGCAGCGAACTAGCGGGAGGCAATGAGCAGTTCTTC
D gene: NA; V gene: TRBV28; J gene: TRBJ1-6; clone size: NA; CDR3 protein: CASGSFSPLHF; CDR3 DNA: TGTGCCAGCGGCTCTTTTTCACCCCTCCACTTT
D gene: TRBD2; V gene: TRBV27; J gene: TRBJ2-1; clone size: few; CDR3 protein: CASSSLLLADSYNEQFF; CDR3 DNA: TGTGCCAGCAGTTCCTTACTTCTAGCGGACTCCTACAATGAGCAGTTCTTC
D gene: NA; V gene: TRBV18; J gene: TRBJ2-1; clone size: NA; CDR3 protein: CASSPFTGTFYNEQFF; CDR3 DNA: TGTGCCAGCTCTCCTTTCACGGGGACTTTTTACAATGAGCAGTTCTTC
D gene: TRBD2; V gene: TRBV20-1; J gene: TRBJ2-4; clone size: NA; CDR3 protein: CSAALPLAGKNIQYF; CDR3 DNA: TGCAGTGCTGCTTTGCCCCTAGCGGGGAAAAACATTCAGTACTTC
D gene: NA; V gene: TRBV12-5; J gene: TRBJ2-1; clone size: NA; CDR3 protein: CASGSSWNEQFF; CDR3 DNA: TGTGCTAGTGGTTCGTCTTGGAATGAGCAGTTCTTC
D gene: TRBD2; V gene: TRBV20-1; J gene: TRBJ2-6; clone size: many; CDR3 protein: CSAPTQRGGSGANVLTF; CDR3 DNA: TGCAGTGCTCCAACCCAGCGGGGGGGCTCTGGGGCCAACGTCCTGACTTTC
D gene: NA; V gene: TRBV4-3; J gene: TRBJ2-1; clone size: few; CDR3 protein: CASSQGAWSDEQFF; CDR3 DNA: TGCGCCAGCAGCCAAGGGGCTTGGTCCGATGAGCAGTTCTTC
D gene: NA; V gene: TRBV4-3; J gene: TRBJ2-1; clone size: once; CDR3 protein: CASSQEYGLGSYNKQFF; CDR3 DNA: TGCGCCAGCAGCCAAGAGTACGGTTTGGGCTCCTACAATAAGCAGTTCTTC
D gene: NA; V gene: TRBV11-2; J gene: TRBJ1-2; clone size: NA; CDR3 protein: CASSLGPGLYGYTF; CDR3 DNA: TGTGCCAGCAGCTTAGGGCCAGGTCTCTATGGCTACACCTTC
D gene: TRBD1; V gene: TRBV15; J gene: TRBJ1-6; clone size: few; CDR3 protein: CATSTTGARSPLHF; CDR3 DNA: TGTGCCACCAGCACTACAGGGGCGCGCTCACCCCTCCACTTT
D gene: NA; V gene: TRBV6-5; J gene: TRBJ1-5; clone size: NA; CDR3 protein: CASKESGLGSNQPQHF; CDR3 DNA: TGTGCCAGCAAAGAGTCAGGGTTGGGTAGCAATCAGCCCCAGCATTTT
D gene: NA; V gene: TRBV2; J gene: TRBJ2-5; clone size: NA; CDR3 protein: CATLPGLARETQYF; CDR3 DNA: TGTGCCACGCTTCCGGGGCTAGCTAGGGAGACCCAGTACTTC
D gene: TRBD2; V gene: TRBV15; J gene: TRBJ2-4; clone size: few; CDR3 protein: CATSRVGGTSYIQYF; CDR3 DNA: TGTGCCACCAGCAGAGTTGGGGGGACTAGCTACATTCAGTACTTC
D gene: NA; V gene: TRBV2; J gene: TRBJ2-2; clone size: NA; CDR3 protein: CATGTGELFF; CDR3 DNA: TGTGCCACCGGGACCGGGGAGCTGTTTTTT
D gene: NA; V gene: TRBV13; J gene: TRBJ2-7; clone size: many; CDR3 protein: CASSFLDAWQYF; CDR3 DNA: TGTGCCAGCAGCTTTCTGGACGCCTGGCAGTACTTC